The TCR beta chain described here comes from a study of cytomegalovirus exposure and HLA in healthy donors. Study-level findings and limits: The classifier, whose performance was assessed in both the original and validation cohorts, reportedly diagnosed cytomegalovirus status with high specificity and sensitivity. Rarity held for most TCR sequences, but there were some public TCRs that occurred in many donors. In vitro work confirmed that three CMV-associated chains recognize CMV antigens.

The data were produced by immunoSEQ multiplex PCR, yet TCRdb's version contains in-frame clones alone and is incomplete. This sample carries roughly 240,000 clones, about 83% of them seen once, and the ten largest clones take 2% to 3%. Comments on this clone: Its antigen is not identified.

With 3 bases clipped from V and 5 bases from J, the junction kept 4 bases outside the gene matches. CDR1 and CDR2 (germline): SGDLS, YYNGEE. The CDR3 covers 13 residues. The clonotype comes from a man aged 18 to 35 in good health and CMV-seronegative. The specimen was PBMCs. The chain couples TRBV9 to TRBJ2-5; 7 nucleotides line up with TRBD1. The DNA of the CDR3 is TGTGCCAGCAGCGCGACAGGGATCGAGACCCAGTACTTC. Protein: CASSATGIETQYF. Full variable domain (missing parts from reference TRBV9 and TRBJ2-5): DSGVTQTPKHLITATGQRVTLRCSPRSGDLSVYWYQQSLDQGLQFLIQYYNGEERAKGNILERFSAQQFPDLHSELNLSSLELGDSALYFCASSATGIETQYFGPGTRLLVL.